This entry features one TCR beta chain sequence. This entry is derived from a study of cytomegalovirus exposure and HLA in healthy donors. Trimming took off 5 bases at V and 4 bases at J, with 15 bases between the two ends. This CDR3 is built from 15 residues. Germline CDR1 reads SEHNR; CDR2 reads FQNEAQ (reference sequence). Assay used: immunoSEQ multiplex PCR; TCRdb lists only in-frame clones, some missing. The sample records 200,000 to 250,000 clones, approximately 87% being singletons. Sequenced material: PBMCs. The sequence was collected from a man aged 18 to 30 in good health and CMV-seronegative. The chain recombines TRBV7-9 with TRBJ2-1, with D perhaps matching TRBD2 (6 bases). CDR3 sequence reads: CASSAGGPSYNEQFF. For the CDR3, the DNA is TGTGCCAGCAGCGCAGGAGGGCCATCATACAATGAGCAGTTCTTC.